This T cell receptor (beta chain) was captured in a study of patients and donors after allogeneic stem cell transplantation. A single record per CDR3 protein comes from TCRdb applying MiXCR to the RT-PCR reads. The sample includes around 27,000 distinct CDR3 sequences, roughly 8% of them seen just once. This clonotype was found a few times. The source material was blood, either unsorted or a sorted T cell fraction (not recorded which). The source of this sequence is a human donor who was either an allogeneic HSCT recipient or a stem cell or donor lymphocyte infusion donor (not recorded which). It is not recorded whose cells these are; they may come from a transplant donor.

CDR3 amino acids: CASSYDTYGYTF. DNA for the CDR3: TGTGCCAGCAGTTACGACACCTATGGCTACACCTTC. The chain combines TRBV6-6 with TRBJ1-2; D gene unclear. Germline lookup yields CDR1 MNHNY and CDR2 SVGAGI (reference sequence). Trimming pared 2 bases from V and 4 bases from J, leaving 5 bases between. There are 12 residues in the CDR3.